Described below is a single T cell receptor (beta chain) sequence and its context. The target antigen is unknown. This entry comes from a study of blood T cells in healthy people across ages. The wider study: About one barcoded beta molecule per two T cells was captured by template switching. Study-wide findings and caveats: Diversity estimates from one million T cells were considered underestimates.

The study drew donors from healthy Caucasian individuals in Russia aged roughly 6 to 90. Combining a sample-barcoded 5' primer with a J-beta primer mix, a second PCR ran for roughly 7 to 12 cycles. A single record per CDR3 protein comes from TCRdb applying MiXCR to the 5' RACE reads. The sample yields 1.5 million to 2 million distinct CDR3 sequences, 40% to 55% seen once. The V gene lost 1 base and the J gene lost 0 bases, with 18 bases spanning the gap. CDR3 length equals 19 residues. From germline, CDR1 is LGHNA and CDR2 YSLEER. The sequence was collected from a woman aged 40 to 49 in good health. The genes are TRBV4-3 and TRBJ1-4; D is unresolved. The material sequenced was blood. Here the CDR3 reads CASSQGVWVRGATNEKLFF. CDR3 sequence (DNA): TGCGCCAGCAGCCAAGGGGTTTGGGTTCGTGGGGCAACTAATGAAAAACTGTTTTTT.